This T cell receptor (beta chain) was recorded in a study of cytomegalovirus exposure and HLA in healthy donors. Findings and caveats of the study: Reports indicated that the classifier achieved high specificity and sensitivity in diagnosing cytomegalovirus status.

The germline V and J ends were trimmed by 7 bases and 0 bases, with 12 bases remaining between them. In germline, CDR1 is MNHEY, CDR2 SVGAGI. This CDR3 has 15 residues. A few counts support this clone. Its antigen is not identified. Use of 60 Vbeta and 13 Jbeta primers characterized the PCR. Clones were sequenced by immunoSEQ multiplex PCR, and TCRdb holds only the in-frame ones, with some missing. The data contain about 200,000 clones, about 12% of them singletons. The sample comprised PBMCs. The J gene is TRBJ2-2, the V gene TRBV6-5; perhaps TRBD1 as D (5 bases). The receptor was derived from a man aged 50 to 60 in good health and CMV-seropositive. CDR3 DNA sequence: TGTGCCAGCACACAGGCAGGAACGAACACCGGGGAGCTGTTTTTT. It translates to CASTQAGTNTGELFF.